This entry concerns a single T cell receptor (beta chain). The data are from a study of multiple sclerosis patients with progressive multifocal leukoencephalopathy. V was cut by 7 bases and J by 1 base, with 19 bases left in between. CDR1 is LNHDA, CDR2 SQIVND, per germline (reference sequence). The CDR3 sequence is 17 residues long. Indicated time point: time of PML onset. T3 refers to blood collected at the onset of PML. Clones were sequenced by immunoSEQ multiplex PCR, and TCRdb holds only the in-frame ones, with some missing. The sample has tens of thousands of clones, roughly 85% seen once. The clonotype originates from a woman aged 25 to 39 with progressive multifocal leukoencephalopathy. This chain uses TRBV19 with TRBJ1-4; D is perhaps TRBD1 (6 bases). The sequencing here drew on PBMCs, taken from a patient treated with natalizumab. CDR3 nucleotides: TGTGCCAGTACCGTGGGACATCACGGGGGAACTAATGAAAAACTGTTTTTT. It codes for CASTVGHHGGTNEKLFF.